This TCR beta chain was sequenced in a study of CD8 T cells in ankylosing spondylitis. General study points: Characteristic of ankylosing spondylitis blood, it appeared, was a TCR beta motif comprising 7 to 9 highly homologous variants. Disease-linked clones reportedly showed significant enrichment in matched ankylosing spondylitis synovial fluid. CD8+ cells made up the disease-linked clones, which were relatively rare in peripheral blood.

This clonotype occurred a few times. Its antigen is unidentified. This CDR3 is built from 15 residues. CDR1 is MNHEY and CDR2 is SVGAGI in the germline V gene. Deletions cut 0 bases from V and 4 bases from J, with 11 bases between. The authors made TCR beta libraries by quantitative 5'-RACE with molecular barcodes. TCRdb reanalysed the 5' RACE reads using MiXCR and keeps one entry per CDR3 protein. The sample holds roughly 700,000 distinct CDR3 sequences; roughly 20% are singletons and the top ten take around a fifth. The sample was blood, either unsorted or a sorted T cell fraction (not recorded which). The chain employs TRBV6-5 and TRBJ2-3; D is uncertain. This TCR derives from a male donor with ankylosing spondylitis. This chain's CDR3 is CASSYSASSSDTQYF. In nucleotides, the CDR3 is TGTGCCAGCAGTTACTCGGCCTCGAGCTCAGATACGCAGTATTTT.